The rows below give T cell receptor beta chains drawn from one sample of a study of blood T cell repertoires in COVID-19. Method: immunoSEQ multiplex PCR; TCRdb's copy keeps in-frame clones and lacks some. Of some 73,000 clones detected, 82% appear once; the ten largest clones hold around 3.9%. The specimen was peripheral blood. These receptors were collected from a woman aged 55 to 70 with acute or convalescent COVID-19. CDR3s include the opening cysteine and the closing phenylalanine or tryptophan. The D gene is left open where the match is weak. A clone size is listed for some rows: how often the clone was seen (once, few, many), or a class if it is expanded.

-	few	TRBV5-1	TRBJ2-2	CASSYGGEGGELFF	TGCGCCAGCAGCTACGGAGGGGAAGGCGGGGAGCTGTTTTTT
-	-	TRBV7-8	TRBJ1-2	CASSHGRGALDGYTF	TGTGCCAGCAGCCACGGGCGGGGGGCACTCGATGGCTACACCTTC
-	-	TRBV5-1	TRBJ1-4	CASKPDAGGNEKLFF	TGCGCCAGCAAGCCCGATGCGGGGGGTAATGAAAAACTGTTTTTT
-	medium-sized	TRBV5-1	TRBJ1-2	CASSLVAGKNGYTF	TGCGCCAGCAGCTTGGTGGCAGGGAAGAATGGCTACACCTTC
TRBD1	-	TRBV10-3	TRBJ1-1	CAISETIGTATEAFF	TGTGCCATCAGTGAGACGATCGGGACAGCAACTGAAGCTTTCTTT
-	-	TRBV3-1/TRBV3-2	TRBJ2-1	CASSPGNEQFF	TGTGCCAGCAGTCCAGGGAATGAGCAGTTCTTC
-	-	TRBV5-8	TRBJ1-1	CASSFGLQGTEAFF	TGTGCCAGCAGCTTCGGTCTTCAGGGCACTGAAGCTTTCTTT
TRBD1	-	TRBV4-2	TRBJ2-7	CASSQAGTGRMEQYF	TGTGCCAGCAGCCAAGCCGGGACAGGGAGGATGGAGCAGTACTTC
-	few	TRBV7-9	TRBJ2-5	CASSLVGGETQYF	TGTGCCAGCAGCTTAGTGGGGGGAGAGACCCAGTACTTC
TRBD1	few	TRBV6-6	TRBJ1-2	CASSYLTGGYGYTF	TGTGCCAGCAGTTACCTGACAGGGGGCTATGGCTACACCTTC
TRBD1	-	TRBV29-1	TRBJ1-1	CSVRQNRGATEAFF	TGCAGCGTCAGGCAGAACAGGGGGGCCACTGAAGCTTTCTTT
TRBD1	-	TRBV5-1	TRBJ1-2	CASKTTTGNYGYTF	TGCGCCAGCAAAACTACGACAGGGAACTATGGCTACACCTTC